This T cell receptor beta chain is drawn from a study of prognosis after radiotherapy for stage I lung cancer. Study-level background: Medical inoperability was considered to apply to all enrolled non-small cell lung cancer patients.

The genomic DNA TCR beta CDR3 region underwent two rounds of multiplex PCR. Primers were specific to each TRBV and TRBJ gene in first-round PCR. From the multiplex PCR reads, TCRdb called clonotypes with MiXCR, one entry per CDR3 protein. The data hold roughly 11,000 distinct CDR3 sequences, with roughly half observed a single time. V lost 2 bases to trimming and J lost 8 bases, with 18 bases between them. The CDR3 covers 16 residues. Germline V gives CDR1 MNHEY, CDR2 SVGAGI. Peripheral venous blood was drawn in approximately 5.7-milliliter volumes, with a draw taken at each of two separate time points.

The sequence was collected from a donor aged 50 or older with non-small cell lung cancer. V gene TRBV6-5 combines with J gene TRBJ2-2; TRBD2 might be the D (6 bases). The starting material was PBMCs, obtained before or after stereotactic body radiation therapy (not recorded which). The chain's CDR3 is CASSYRRGSTGGELFF. In DNA, the CDR3 is TGTGCCAGCAGTTACAGGCGGGGTAGCACCGGTGGGGAGCTGTTTTTT.